These T cell receptor beta chains were read from a single sample in a study of blood T cell repertoires in COVID-19. The table came from immunoSEQ multiplex PCR; TCRdb's copy has only in-frame clones and leaves some out. The table shows about 50,000 clones, with 85% occurring only once. Sample: peripheral blood. The source is a human donor in a cohort sampled during active COVID-19. CDR3s include the opening cysteine and the closing phenylalanine or tryptophan. A D gene is named only where the DNA matches it firmly. Only some rows state a clone size, as once, few, many or a class for expanded clones.

clone_size j_call v_call d_call cdr3_nt cdr3_aa
. TRBJ2-7 TRBV11-2 . TGTGCCAGCAGCTGGGGCGGGACGCGGGAGCAGTACTTC CASSWGGTREQYF
. TRBJ1-2 TRBV2 . TGTGCCAGCAGTGAATTAGTAAATTCGGGGAATGAAGGCTACACCTTC CASSELVNSGNEGYTF
. TRBJ1-2 TRBV9 . TGTGCCAGCAGCGTAGGGGCAGATAACTATGGCTACACCTTC CASSVGADNYGYTF
few TRBJ1-5 TRBV9 . TGTGCCAGCAGCGGACAAGGGGTTCATCAGCCCCAGCATTTT CASSGQGVHQPQHF
once TRBJ1-2 TRBV6-5 TRBD1 TGTGCCAGCAGTAGGGACAGGGCCCCCTATGGCTACACCTTC CASSRDRAPYGYTF
. TRBJ2-4 TRBV2 . TGTGCCAGCAGTGACGGAGAGAGAATGGCCAAAAACATTCAGTACTTC CASSDGERMAKNIQYF
. TRBJ2-5 TRBV29-1 TRBD2 TGCAGCGTCCAAGGACTAGCGGGAGATCAAGAGACCCAGTACTTC CSVQGLAGDQETQYF
. TRBJ1-1 TRBV5-5 . TGTGCCAGCAGCTTGGGCAATCGACAGTACATGACTGAAGCTTTCTTT CASSLGNRQYMTEAFF
. TRBJ2-3 TRBV19 . TGTGCCAGTAGTTTAGGGACTGTCACAGATACGCAGTATTTT CASSLGTVTDTQYF
. TRBJ1-3 TRBV6-9 . TGTGCCAGCAGTTACCGAGGAAGAGGAGCGGGTGGAAACACCATATATTTT CASSYRGRGAGGNTIYF
. TRBJ1-2 TRBV7-8 TRBD1 TGTGCCAGCAGCTTAGCGCATTTCGGGACAGGGAACCGCTATGGCTACACCTTC CASSLAHFGTGNRYGYTF
. TRBJ2-1 TRBV19 TRBD2 TGTGCCAGTAGTCAGGCATTACAGACTAGCAGAGAGTACAATGAGCAGTTCTTC CASSQALQTSREYNEQFF
. TRBJ1-4 TRBV2 TRBD1 TGTGCCAGCACCTATTCCAAAAGACAGGGGACTCATGAAAAACTGTTTTTT CASTYSKRQGTHEKLFF
. TRBJ2-7 TRBV7-8 TRBD1 TGTGCCAGCAGCTTGACAGGGGGCCTCCCTGGGGAGCAGTACTTC CASSLTGGLPGEQYF
once TRBJ2-7 TRBV6-1 TRBD2 TGTGCCAGCAGTGATCCCGCTAGCGGAGAGTACGAGCAGTACTTC CASSDPASGEYEQYF
few TRBJ1-5 TRBV28 . TGTGCCAGCAGTTTTGCGGGGAGCGGGCATCAGCCCCAGCATTTT CASSFAGSGHQPQHF
. TRBJ2-7 TRBV6-6 . TGTGCCAGCAGTCCCCGTGCCTACGAGCAGTACTTC CASSPRAYEQYF
once TRBJ2-2 TRBV4-3 . TGCGCCAGCAGCCCTGGAGGTAGTCGCGGGCCTACGAACACCGGGGAGCTGTTTTTT CASSPGGSRGPTNTGELFF
. TRBJ1-2 TRBV7-9 . TGTGCCAGCAGCTCTAGAGGACGACAGGTCAACTATGGCTACACCTTC CASSSRGRQVNYGYTF
. TRBJ2-7 TRBV28 . TGTGCCAGCAGTTCTGGTCGCGGGCAGGGGAAGGGGCAATACTTC CASSSGRGQGKGQYF
. TRBJ1-4 TRBV9 TRBD1 TGTGCCAGCAGCGCCGATTCGACAGGGGGCGATGAAAAACTGTTTTTT CASSADSTGGDEKLFF
few TRBJ2-1 TRBV13 . TGTGCCAGCAGCCCCCGACAGGAGATCTACAATGAGCAGTTCTTC CASSPRQEIYNEQFF
. TRBJ2-1 TRBV4-2 TRBD2 TGTGCCAGCAGCTCCAGGGCTCTAGCGGGAGGGCCCTACAATGAGCAGTTCTTC CASSSRALAGGPYNEQFF
. TRBJ2-1 TRBV2 . TGTGCCAGCAGTGGAGACTACTCCTCCAATGAGCAGTTCTTC CASSGDYSSNEQFF
. TRBJ1-1 TRBV9 . TGTGCCAGCAGCGTCATAGCGGGCACTGAAGCTTTCTTT CASSVIAGTEAFF
once TRBJ2-7 TRBV10-3 TRBD1 TGTGCCACCCATAAGGGACAGGGCGCCTACGAGCAGTACTTC CATHKGQGAYEQYF
. TRBJ1-1 TRBV5-1 . TGCGCCAGCAGCATAACTCGGAGGGAGAACACTGAAGCTTTCTTT CASSITRRENTEAFF
. TRBJ2-1 TRBV7-9 . TGTGCCAGCAGCCCGACTGGGAGATCTTCTTCCTACAATGAGCAGTTCTTC CASSPTGRSSSYNEQFF
. TRBJ2-3 TRBV5-4 TRBD2 TGTGCCAGCAGCTCCCAGACTAGCGGGAGGGCCGGGGATACGCAGTATTTT CASSSQTSGRAGDTQYF
. TRBJ2-3 TRBV24-1 . TGTGCCACCAGTGATCGACTCCTTTACACGCAGTATTTT CATSDRLLYTQYF
. TRBJ2-3 TRBV7-9 . TGTGCCAGCAGCAGTAGCGGTGATACGCAGTATTTT CASSSSGDTQYF
. TRBJ2-3 TRBV13 TRBD1 TGTGCCAGCAGCTTTAGGCAGGGGGAATCATTGGATACGCAGTATTTT CASSFRQGESLDTQYF
. TRBJ1-2 TRBV11-2 . TGTGCCAGCAGCTCTCCAGGGATCTATGGCTACACCTTC CASSSPGIYGYTF
. TRBJ2-5 TRBV28 . TGTGCCAGCCGCCGGGTGCCGGGGATAGAGACCCAGTACTTC CASRRVPGIETQYF
. TRBJ2-7 TRBV2 TRBD1 TGTGCCAGCAGGTCCGGACAGGGCTACGAGCAGTACTTC CASRSGQGYEQYF
once TRBJ2-3 TRBV28 TRBD2 TGTGCCAGCGGGGGGCTAGCGGGAGGCCCCAGCACAGATACGCAGTATTTT CASGGLAGGPSTDTQYF
. TRBJ2-4 TRBV28 TRBD1 TGTGCCAGCAGTTTGACAGGGGGCAAAAACATTCAGTACTTC CASSLTGGKNIQYF
. TRBJ1-6 TRBV28 . TGTGCCAGCAGTTTAGTCAGATATAATTCACCCCTCCACTTT CASSLVRYNSPLHF
. TRBJ1-1 TRBV6-5 TRBD1 TGTGCCAGCAGCTTACAGGGGGATACTGAAGCTTTCTTT CASSLQGDTEAFF
. TRBJ2-1 TRBV5-1 . TGCGCCAGCAGCGCGGGACTGGATGGGGTTACTCAGTTCTTC CASSAGLDGVTQFF
once TRBJ2-7 TRBV4-3 TRBD2 TGCGCCAGCAGCCAAGGACTAGCGGGGAACTACGAGCAGTACTTC CASSQGLAGNYEQYF
once TRBJ2-1 TRBV9 TRBD2 TGTGCCAGCAGCCAGGACACACTAGCGGAATACAATGAGCAGTTCTTC CASSQDTLAEYNEQFF
once TRBJ2-3 TRBV4-2 TRBD1 TGTGCCAGCAGCCAAGATCCCCGGGACAGGGGGCAATATACGCAGTATTTT CASSQDPRDRGQYTQYF
. TRBJ2-1 TRBV15 TRBD2 TGTGCCACCAGCAGAGCTTCTAGCGGACCCGGGTTGAGCTCCTACAATGAGCAGTTCTTC CATSRASSGPGLSSYNEQFF
. TRBJ2-5 TRBV14 TRBD2 TGTGCCAGCAGCCAAGATAGGACTAGTGGCGAGACCCAGTACTTC CASSQDRTSGETQYF
. TRBJ2-7 TRBV19 . TGTGCCAGTAGTATGAGCTCCGGGGCCTACGAGCAGTACTTC CASSMSSGAYEQYF
. TRBJ2-5 TRBV15 . TGTGCCACCAGCGCTAGCCTTGGACAGCCTGAGGCCCAGTACTTC CATSASLGQPEAQYF
once TRBJ2-2 TRBV18 TRBD2 TGTGCCAGCACCCAACCAGCGGGAGTTGGGAACACCGGGGAGCTGTTTTTT CASTQPAGVGNTGELFF
. TRBJ1-1 TRBV30 . TGTGCCTGGAGTCGGGGAGGGGCGAACACTGAAGCTTTCTTT CAWSRGGANTEAFF
. TRBJ2-7 TRBV14 . TGTGCCAGCAGCCATAGGACTCGAACTTGGGTCGAGCAGTACTTC CASSHRTRTWVEQYF
. TRBJ2-1 TRBV4-1 . TGCGCCAGCAGCGTACAGGGTAATAGTGGGAATGAGCAGTTCTTC CASSVQGNSGNEQFF
. TRBJ2-1 TRBV7-8 TRBD2 TGTGCCAGCAGCTTAGGGGGGGGAGGACCCACCAATGAGCAGTTCTTC CASSLGGGGPTNEQFF
. TRBJ1-6 TRBV5-1 . TGCGCCAGCAGGGCATCCGATGAATATTCACCCCTCCACTTT CASRASDEYSPLHF
. TRBJ1-6 TRBV23-1 . TGCGCCAGCAGCCTTCAGGGGTGGCATTCACCCCTCCACTTT CASSLQGWHSPLHF
. TRBJ2-3 TRBV4-3 . TGCGCCAGCAGCCAAGAAGGGGTGGGGCTAGCGCTCGGCACAGATACGCAGTATTTT CASSQEGVGLALGTDTQYF
. TRBJ1-1 TRBV7-2 . TGTGCCAGCAGCTTAGTGGGCGTCAGGTCCTTCGGTGGCACTGAAGCTTTCTTT CASSLVGVRSFGGTEAFF
. TRBJ2-7 TRBV3-1/TRBV3-2 . TGTGCCAGCAGCCATTCCCTGGAGCAGTACTTC CASSHSLEQYF